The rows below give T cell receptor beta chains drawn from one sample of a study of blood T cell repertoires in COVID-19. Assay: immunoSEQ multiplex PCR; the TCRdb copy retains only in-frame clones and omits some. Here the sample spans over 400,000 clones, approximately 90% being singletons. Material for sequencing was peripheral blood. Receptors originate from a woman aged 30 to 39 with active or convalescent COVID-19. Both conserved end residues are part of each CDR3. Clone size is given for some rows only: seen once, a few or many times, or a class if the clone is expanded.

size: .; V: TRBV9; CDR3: CASSVGTIEQETQYF
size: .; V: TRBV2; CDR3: CAKGDRGAEKLFF
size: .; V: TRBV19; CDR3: CASGTGNGYTF
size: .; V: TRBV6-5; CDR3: CASSYGQTNYGYTF
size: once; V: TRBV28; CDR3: CASSFPDRLRVDQPQHF
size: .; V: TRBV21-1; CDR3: CASTSRGGYSNQPQHF
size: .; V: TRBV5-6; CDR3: CASSLFSGYEQYF
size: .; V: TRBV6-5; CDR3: CASRPGTGLTEAFF
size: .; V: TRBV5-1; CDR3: CATTDYPNTGELFF
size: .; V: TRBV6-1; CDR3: CASSEWSLVQGTEAFF
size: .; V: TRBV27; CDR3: CASSFRDTGYGYTF
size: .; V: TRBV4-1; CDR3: CASSQVVGGGTEAFF
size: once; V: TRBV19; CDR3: CASSIGGRNTIYF
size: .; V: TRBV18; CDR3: CASSPRQELITKNIQYF
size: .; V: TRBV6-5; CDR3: CAIRQTGGNTIYF
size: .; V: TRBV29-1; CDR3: CSVVTQGASEAFF
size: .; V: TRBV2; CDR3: CASSANSGVVGYTF
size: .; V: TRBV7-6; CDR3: CASSLMDRGTDTQYF
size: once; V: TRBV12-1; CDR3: CASSFGYDRGRGGDTEAFF
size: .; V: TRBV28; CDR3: CASSFPPPAGENSPLHF
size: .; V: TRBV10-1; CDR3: CASRPGQASTDTQYF
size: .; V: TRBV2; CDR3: CASRETGEHGYTF
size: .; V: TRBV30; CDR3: CACSEADTQYF
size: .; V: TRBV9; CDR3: CASSATGGSEAFF
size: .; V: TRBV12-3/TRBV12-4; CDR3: CASSVQWEKLFF
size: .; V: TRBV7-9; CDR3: CASSGDSPNYGYTF
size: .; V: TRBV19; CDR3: CASKSQGVLNTGEFTNTDTQYF
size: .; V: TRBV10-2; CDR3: CASSDGAVNTEAFF
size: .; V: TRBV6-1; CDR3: CASSEGHKTYGYTF
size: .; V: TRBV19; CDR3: CASSINRDTEAFF
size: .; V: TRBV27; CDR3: CASSLGTGPNQPQHF
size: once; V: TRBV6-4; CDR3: CASSARQGNEQFF
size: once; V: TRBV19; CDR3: CASSPLAGGSYEQYF
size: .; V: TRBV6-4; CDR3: CASSSAGGTDTQYF
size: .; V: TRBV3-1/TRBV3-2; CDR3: CASSQDGQGKYGYTF
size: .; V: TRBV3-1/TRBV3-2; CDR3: CASSQSARGLGTGELFF
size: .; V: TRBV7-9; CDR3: CASSQRTVEAFF
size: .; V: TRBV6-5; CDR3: CASTRTGDAKNIQYF
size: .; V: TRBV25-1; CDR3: CASSAFAGNLDGYTF
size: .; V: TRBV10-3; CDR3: CAISVTLNTEAFF
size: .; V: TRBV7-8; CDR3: CASSPGTSWNTGELFF
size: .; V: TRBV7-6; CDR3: CASSLRSGSTDTQYF
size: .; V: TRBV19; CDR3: CASTLGPASQAFF
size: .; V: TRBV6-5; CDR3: CASSYSLYEGTDTQYF
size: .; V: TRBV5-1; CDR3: CASSLDPGVGEKLFF
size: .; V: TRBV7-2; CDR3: CASSPRGSGAGGLYEQYF
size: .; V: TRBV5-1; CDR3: CASSPPGQNTEAFF
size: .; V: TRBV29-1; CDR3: CSVEGTSSGEQYF
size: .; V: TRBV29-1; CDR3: CSVSGHYGYTF
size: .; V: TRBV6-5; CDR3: CASSYSPRDTQYF
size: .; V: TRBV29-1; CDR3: CSVVDSSQTGNYGYTF